This T cell receptor (beta chain) was obtained from a study of T-cell memory formation after mild COVID-19. Study overall: There were largely donor-specific TCR clusters. General observations from the study: A subset of responding clones appeared in pre-infection memory, suggesting cross-reactive memory joined.

CDR1 and CDR2 (germline): KGHDR, SFDVKD. The V and J ends lost 7 bases and 1 base respectively, with 15 bases between them. The CDR3 is made up of 15 amino acids. The 5'RACE method, run with constant-segment primers, produced TCR alpha and TCR beta cDNA libraries (carrying sample barcodes and UMIs). TCRdb called the 5' RACE reads again in MiXCR, with one record for every CDR3 protein. The sample lists 450,000 or so distinct CDR3 sequences; 20% to 30% were seen once. About this clonotype: The antigen remains unidentified.

This rearrangement joins TRBV24-1 to TRBJ1-1, with D maybe TRBD1 (6 bases). This sequence was found in an adult woman who had mild COVID-19 (a few samples of this study predate the infection). Cell type and time point are not known. What was sequenced was PBMCs or a T cell subset sorted from them (not recorded which). As DNA, the CDR3 is TGTGCCACCAGGAATACCGGGACAAGGAACACTGAAGCTTTCTTT. Protein: CATRNTGTRNTEAFF.